These 9 T cell receptor beta chains were sequenced from one sample in a study of blood T cell repertoires in COVID-19. The repertoire was sequenced with immunoSEQ multiplex PCR; TCRdb's copy has only in-frame clones and lacks some. The sample contains about 100,000 clones, roughly 92% of which appear only once. Material for sequencing was peripheral blood. The source of these receptors is a man between 65 and 85 years old with acute or convalescent COVID-19.

The chain is built from TRBV10-2 and TRBJ1-6; possibly TRBD1 for D (5 bases). Germline V CDR1 and CDR2: WSHSY, SAAADI. This CDR3 is 14 amino acids long. V was shortened by 4 bases and J by 9 bases, with 13 bases between the two germline ends. The CDR3 coding sequence is TGCGCCAGCAGTGGTGAGACAGCAGGTTCACCCCTCCACTTT. This encodes CASSGETAGSPLHF.

The rearrangement joins TRBV3-1 (or the pseudogene TRBV3-2) to TRBJ2-7; 8 bases align to TRBD1. Germline CDR1 LGHDT, CDR2 YNNKEL (reference sequence). CDR3 length: 17 residues. J gave up 3 bases and V 0 bases, and 10 bases lay outside the gene matches. The CDR3 DNA reads TGTGCCAGCAGCCAAGAAGCTAACCGGACAGGGATCTACGAGCAGTACTTC. Protein sequence: CASSQEANRTGIYEQYF.

This clone was seen a single time. This chain joins TRBV4-3 and TRBJ2-5; D uncertain. Germline values: CDR1 LGHNA, CDR2 YSLEER. V was trimmed by 4 bases and J by 7 bases, leaving 19 bases between them. CDR3 length equals 15 residues. This CDR3 reads CASSPLAARSGTQYF. The CDR3 DNA reads as TGCGCCAGCAGCCCCCTGGCTGCGAGGTCGGGGACCCAGTACTTC.

This clone was observed once. The chain couples TRBV7-9 to TRBJ1-3; no firm D call. The V gene lost 7 bases and the J gene lost 4 bases, with 11 bases spanning the gap. The CDR3 runs to 13 residues. Germline V gene lookup returns CDR1 SEHNR and CDR2 FQNEAQ (reference sequence). The CDR3 DNA is TGTGCCAGCACCCCTAGTGAAGGAAACACCATATATTTT. Encoded protein: CASTPSEGNTIYF.

The CDR3 spells CATLAGTGYGYTF. The CDR3 DNA reads TGTGCTACTCTCGCGGGGACCGGCTATGGCTACACCTTC. The J gene is TRBJ1-2, the V gene TRBV19; possibly TRBD1 for D (5 bases). The CDR3 loop spans 13 amino acids. Germline V gene data show CDR1 as LNHDA and CDR2 as SQIVND (reference sequence).

The rearrangement links TRBV7-9 to TRBJ2-1; D might be TRBD2 (5 bases). Trimming cost V 7 bases and J 2 bases, with 18 bases left between them. Germline CDR1 is SEHNR and CDR2 is FQNEAQ (reference sequence). The CDR3 is made up of 16 amino acids. The CDR3, as DNA: TGTGCCAGCACCCCCTCTCGGGGAGTCACCTACAATGAGCAGTTCTTC. Protein: CASTPSRGVTYNEQFF.

This chain uses TRBV7-2 with TRBJ2-7; maybe TRBD2 (6 bases). The CDR3 runs 14 residues. Germline values: CDR1 SGHTA, CDR2 FQGNSA. Trimming cost V 5 bases and J 2 bases, with 13 bases left between them. CDR3 coding DNA: TGTGCCAGCAGCGTCCGGGAGTACGCCTACGAGCAGTACTTC. It is translated as CASSVREYAYEQYF.

This clone was seen a single time. The rearrangement joins TRBV7-9 to TRBJ2-7, with 10 bases identical to TRBD1. There are 14 residues in the CDR3. Germline lookup yields CDR1 SEHNR and CDR2 FQNEAQ (reference sequence). With 3 bases clipped from V and 2 bases from J, the junction kept 1 base outside the gene matches. The CDR3 DNA sequence: TGTGCCAGCAGCTTTGGGACAGGGGCCTACGAGCAGTACTTC. Translating gives CASSFGTGAYEQYF.

There are a few counts of this clone. The chain links TRBV2 to TRBJ1-6, with D tentatively TRBD1 (6 bases). CDR3 length: 13 amino acids. CDR1 is SNHLY, CDR2 FYNNEI, per germline. The V end was cut by 7 bases, the J end by 10 bases, with 14 bases between. The chain's CDR3 is CASMEGGGSPLHF. The CDR3 DNA sequence: TGTGCCAGCATGGAGGGAGGGGGATCACCCCTCCACTTT.